The clone carrying this TCR beta chain was seen more than once but under ten times. The data were obtained in a study of shared clonotypes between healthy human individuals. In the study overall: Donor ages ranged 18 to 49 years: a couple of women, a few men.

Trimming shortened V by 7 bases and J by 1 base, and 14 bases separated the two germline ends. CDR1 SGHTA and CDR2 FQGNSA come from the germline V gene. The length of the CDR3 is 14 residues. Sequencing was at deep level. Sequenced by immunoSEQ multiplex PCR; TCRdb stores in-frame clones only, minus some. The sample contains over a million clones, around 82% of which appear only once. The sample was memory CD4+ T cells from PBMCs. Subset indicated: CD45RA-negative fraction. The chain joins TRBV7-2 to TRBJ2-7; no definite D call. This TCR derives from a man younger than 30 in good health. Some clones in this sample may be carry-over from other donors' samples. Written as DNA, the CDR3 is TGTGCCAGCACCCCAGGTGGGCGGTCCTACGAGCAGTACTTC. This codes for CASTPGGRSYEQYF.